The clone carrying this T cell receptor (beta chain) was seen a handful of times. Its antigen is currently unknown. There was one heparinised blood draw per donor, averaging about 110 mL. Every isolated RNA sample was fully reverse transcribed, so sequencing captured expressed TCRB transcripts. Sequencing used immunoSEQ multiplex PCR; TCRdb keeps in-frame clones, though not all of them. This table has roughly 330,000 clones, about 11% appearing once. This sample was included in a study of beta chain features in type 1 diabetes. Study-level information: Examination covered under 110 million sorted cells spanning all samples.

Regarding the study as a whole: Fewer insertions but more deletions were seen at VDJ junctions in type 1 diabetes patients.

Germline V gene sequence: CDR1 MNHNY, CDR2 SVGAGI (reference sequence). V lost 4 bases and J lost 2, with 12 bases in between. The CDR3 length is 14 residues. This rearrangement joins TRBV6-6 to TRBJ2-7; tentatively, D is TRBD2 (6 bases). This clonotype was obtained from a woman in her twenties or thirties in good health. The sample was naive CD4+ T cells from blood. In nucleotides, the CDR3 is TGTGCCAGCAGTTCCAGGGAGGTCGCCTACGAGCAGTACTTC. Protein: CASSSREVAYEQYF.